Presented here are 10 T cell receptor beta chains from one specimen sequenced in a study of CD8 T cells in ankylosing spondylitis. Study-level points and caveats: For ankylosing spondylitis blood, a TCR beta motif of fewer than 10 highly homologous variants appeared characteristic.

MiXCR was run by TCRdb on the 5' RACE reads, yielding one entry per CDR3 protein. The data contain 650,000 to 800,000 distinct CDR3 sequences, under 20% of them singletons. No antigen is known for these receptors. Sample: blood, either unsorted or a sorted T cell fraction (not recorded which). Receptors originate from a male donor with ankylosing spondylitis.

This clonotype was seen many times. Written as DNA, the CDR3 is TGTGCCAGCAGTTTTGCTCTAGCGGGAGGGCTGTCCTACGAGCAGTACTTC. It encodes CASSFALAGGLSYEQYF. The chain uses TRBV12-3 or TRBV12-4 and TRBJ2-7; 12 bases are a match to TRBD2. The CDR3 covers 17 residues. V trimming: 3 bases; J trimming: 1 base; junction bases outside the gene matches: 7.

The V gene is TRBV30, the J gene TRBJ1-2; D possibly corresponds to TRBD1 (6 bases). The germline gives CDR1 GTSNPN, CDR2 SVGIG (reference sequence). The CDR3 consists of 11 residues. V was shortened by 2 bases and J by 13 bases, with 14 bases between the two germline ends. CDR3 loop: CAWSQRGGGTF. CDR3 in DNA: TGTGCCTGGAGTCAACGGGGGGGCGGCACCTTC.

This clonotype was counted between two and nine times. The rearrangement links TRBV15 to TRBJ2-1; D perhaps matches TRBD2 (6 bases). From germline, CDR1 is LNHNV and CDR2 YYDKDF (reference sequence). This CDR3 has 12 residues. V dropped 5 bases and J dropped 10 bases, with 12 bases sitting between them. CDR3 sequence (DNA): TGTGCCACCAGCGGAGGGCTGGAAGAGCAGTTCTTC. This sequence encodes CATSGGLEEQFF. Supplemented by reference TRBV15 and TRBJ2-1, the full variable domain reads DAMVIQNPRYQVTQFGKPVTLSCSQTLNHNVMYWYQQKSSQAPKLLFHYYDKDFNNEADTPDNFQSRRPNTSFCFLDIRSPGLGDTAMYLCATSGGLEEQFFGPGTRLTVL.

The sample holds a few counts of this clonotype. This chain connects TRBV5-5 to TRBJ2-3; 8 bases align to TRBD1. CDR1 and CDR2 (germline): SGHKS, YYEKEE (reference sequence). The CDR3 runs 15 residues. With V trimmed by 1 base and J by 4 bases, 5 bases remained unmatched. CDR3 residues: CASSLSQGAPDTQYF. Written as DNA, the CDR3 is TGTGCCAGCAGCTTGAGTCAGGGGGCACCAGATACGCAGTATTTT.

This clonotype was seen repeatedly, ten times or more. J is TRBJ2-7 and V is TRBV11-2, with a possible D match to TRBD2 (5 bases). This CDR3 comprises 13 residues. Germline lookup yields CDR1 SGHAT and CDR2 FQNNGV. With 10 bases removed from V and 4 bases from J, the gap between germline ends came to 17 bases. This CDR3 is CATPGQRTYEQYF. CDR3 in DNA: TGTGCCACCCCCGGCCAAAGGACTTACGAGCAGTACTTC.

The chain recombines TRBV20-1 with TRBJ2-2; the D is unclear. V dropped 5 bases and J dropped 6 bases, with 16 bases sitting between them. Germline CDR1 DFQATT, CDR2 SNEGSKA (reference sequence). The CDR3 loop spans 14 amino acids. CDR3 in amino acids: CSAPINLGAGELFF. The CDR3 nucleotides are TGCAGTGCTCCCATTAACCTGGGCGCCGGGGAGCTGTTTTTT.

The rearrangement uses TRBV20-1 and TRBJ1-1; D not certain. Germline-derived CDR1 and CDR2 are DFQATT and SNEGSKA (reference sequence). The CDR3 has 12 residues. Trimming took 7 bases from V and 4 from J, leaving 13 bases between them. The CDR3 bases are TGCAGTGTCACGCCTTCTGTCACTGAAGCTTTCTTT. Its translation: CSVTPSVTEAFF.

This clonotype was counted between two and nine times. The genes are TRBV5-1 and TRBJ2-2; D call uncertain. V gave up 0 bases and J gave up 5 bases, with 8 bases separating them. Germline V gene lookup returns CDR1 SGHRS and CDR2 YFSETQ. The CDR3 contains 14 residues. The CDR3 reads CASSLALATGELFF. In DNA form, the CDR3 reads TGCGCCAGCAGCTTGGCCTTGGCTACCGGGGAGCTGTTTTTT. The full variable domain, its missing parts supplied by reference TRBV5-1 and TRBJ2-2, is KAGVTQTPRYLIKTRGQQVTLSCSPISGHRSVSWYQQTPGQGLQFLFEYFSETQRNKGNFPGRFSGRQFSNSRSEMNVSTLELGDSALYLCASSLALATGELFFGEGSRLTVL.

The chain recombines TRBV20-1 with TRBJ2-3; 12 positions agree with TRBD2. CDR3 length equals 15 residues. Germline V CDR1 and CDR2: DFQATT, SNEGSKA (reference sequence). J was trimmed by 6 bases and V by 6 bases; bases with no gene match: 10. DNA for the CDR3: TGCAGTGCCCGACTAGCGGGGGAGATAATTGATACGCAGTATTTT. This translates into CSARLAGEIIDTQYF.

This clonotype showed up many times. CDR3 DNA: TGTGCCAGCAGTGATGGGTCTAGCGGGAGCAATGAGCAGTTCTTC. Protein sequence: CASSDGSSGSNEQFF. V is TRBV2 and J is TRBJ2-1, with TRBD2 identical over 10 bases. Looked up from germline, CDR1 is SNHLY and CDR2 is FYNNEI. The CDR3 has 15 residues. The J segment lost 6 bases and the V segment lost 3 bases, leaving 5 bases of the junction unmatched.